The entry below gives a single T cell receptor (beta chain) sequence along with its context. The source of the sample is a study of control samples from healthy donors and cancer patients. TCRdb keeps only in-frame clones here, not all; method: immunoSEQ multiplex PCR. The sample holds over 100,000 clones, 88% seen once. The V gene lost 5 bases and the J gene lost 8 bases, with 15 bases spanning the gap. CDR1 is LGHNT and CDR2 is FRNRAP in the germline V gene. CDR3 length equals 13 residues. This sequence originates from a man in his forties or fifties in good health. The sample comprised blood. The chain recombines TRBV12-5 with TRBJ1-1; possibly TRBD1 for D (5 bases). In DNA, the CDR3 is TGTGCTAGTGGTCTTGACTGGGGCGGGGAAGCTTTCTTT. This sequence encodes CASGLDWGGEAFF.